These 27 T cell receptor beta chains share one sample of origin, sequenced in a study of cytomegalovirus exposure and HLA in healthy donors (dated by TCRdb to about 2017). Library generation was performed with the immunoSEQ multiplex PCR assay. For the multiplex PCR, a mixture combining 60 forward primers for TCR Vbeta segments and 13 reverse primers for TCR Jbeta segments was used. TCRdb took this table from immuneACCESS and kept in-frame rearrangements with V and J called. Such tables lack part of the clones; where checked against another copy, unresolved V genes explain under half of the gap, and the rest is unexplained. The table held for this sample gives some 130,000 clones. Clones ranked in the top ten supply 1.5% to 2% of the sample. The sequenced sample was PBMCs. The receptors were sampled from a man aged 18 to 30 in good health and CMV-seronegative.

This chain uses TRBV5-4 with TRBJ1-2, with 8 bases that match TRBD1. CDR1 SGHNT and CDR2 YYREEE come from the germline V gene (reference sequence). V lost 4 bases and J lost 3; bases outside the gene matches: 8. The CDR3 loop spans 15 amino acids. DNA of the CDR3: TGTGCCAGCAGCCCCGACCGACAGGGGTACTATGGCTACACCTTC. Translating it yields CASSPDRQGYYGYTF.

The chain is built from TRBV18 and TRBJ1-1, with unresolved D. The germline V and J ends were trimmed by 6 bases and 8 bases, with 10 bases remaining between them. Germline V gene lookup returns CDR1 KGHSH and CDR2 LQKENI. This CDR3 contains 11 residues. Written as DNA, the CDR3 is TGTGCCAGCTCGCAAGCGGAAGAAGCTTTCTTT. Amino acids: CASSQAEEAFF.

The chain's CDR3 is CASSLSRATNEKLFF. CDR3 DNA sequence: TGTGCCAGCAGCTTATCCAGGGCAACTAATGAAAAACTGTTTTTT. This rearrangement joins TRBV7-3 to TRBJ1-4; maybe TRBD1 (5 bases). V dropped 2 bases and J dropped 0 bases, with 7 bases sitting between them. CDR1 and CDR2 from the germline V gene are SGHTA and FQGTGA. CDR3 length: 15 residues.

This sequence joins TRBV5-1 and TRBJ1-2; 9 bases agree with TRBD1. The trim removed 5 bases at V and 1 base at J, leaving 3 bases unmatched. The CDR3 is 14 amino acids. CDR1 SGHRS and CDR2 YFSETQ come from the germline V gene. Here the CDR3 reads CASSSGQGNYGYTF. CDR3 DNA: TGCGCCAGCAGTTCGGGACAGGGTAACTATGGCTACACCTTC.

The chain combines TRBV15 with TRBJ1-1; tentative D call: TRBD1 (5 bases). CDR3 length: 17 residues. Germline V gene data show CDR1 as LNHNV and CDR2 as YYDKDF (reference sequence). The V and J ends lost 0 bases and 0 bases respectively, with 14 bases between them. CDR3 nucleotide sequence: TGTGCCACCAGCAGAGATCTCCGGGGGAATTTGAACACTGAAGCTTTCTTT. It translates to CATSRDLRGNLNTEAFF.

This chain joins TRBV6-6 and TRBJ2-7; D may be TRBD2 (5 bases). This CDR3 has 16 residues. Germline CDR1 is MNHNY and CDR2 is SVGAGI (reference sequence). Trimming removed 0 bases from V and 6 bases from J, with 18 bases in between. This CDR3 reads CASSYSPRGGSSEQYF. The CDR3 region has the DNA TGTGCCAGCAGTTACTCCCCCCGGGGTGGGAGTAGCGAGCAGTACTTC.

The chain has TRBV28 and TRBJ1-1; D gene ambiguous. Germline CDR1 MDHEN, CDR2 SYDVKM. The CDR3 length is 15 residues. The V and J ends lost 5 bases and 4 bases respectively, with 17 bases between them. CDR3 DNA: TGTGCCAGCAGTCCTTCCGGAGTTTCGGCCACTGAAGCTTTCTTT. Amino acids: CASSPSGVSATEAFF.

The V call is TRBV28, the J call TRBJ1-2; maybe TRBD1 (5 bases). This CDR3 region has 16 residues. Trimming removed 4 bases at V and 4 bases at J, with 19 bases between. Germline CDR1 is MDHEN and CDR2 is SYDVKM. DNA for the CDR3: TGTGCCAGCAGTTCCTATTCTATGGCAGGGTCCTATGGCTACACCTTC. This codes for CASSSYSMAGSYGYTF.

This chain connects TRBV6-1 to TRBJ1-1; 7 nucleotides line up with TRBD1. Looked up from germline, CDR1 is MNHNS and CDR2 is SASEGT. V lost 4 bases and J lost 2; bases outside the gene matches: 4. The CDR3 has 14 residues. The CDR3 loop reads CASSVGGENTEAFF. As DNA, the CDR3 is TGTGCCAGCAGTGTAGGGGGCGAAAACACTGAAGCTTTCTTT.

V gene TRBV5-1 combines with J gene TRBJ1-5; unclear D gene. The V end lost 2 bases, the J end lost 0 bases, and 9 bases lay between the germline ends. The germline V gene has CDR1 SGHRS and CDR2 YFSETQ. This CDR3 spans 15 amino acids. The CDR3 region has the DNA TGCGCCAGCAGCTTATCCGGGATTAGCAATCAGCCCCAGCATTTT. Its translation is CASSLSGISNQPQHF.

The J gene is TRBJ1-5, the V gene TRBV28, with D tentatively TRBD1 (5 bases). This CDR3 is 12 amino acids long. CDR1 is MDHEN, CDR2 SYDVKM, per germline. V lost 7 bases and J lost 8, with 12 bases in between. The CDR3 coding sequence is TGTGCCAGCACCTACGGGGGAGAGCCCCAGCATTTT. Its protein product is CASTYGGEPQHF.

V is TRBV30 and J is TRBJ2-3; 8 nucleotides match TRBD1. Germline assignment: CDR1 GTSNPN and CDR2 SVGIG (reference sequence). The CDR3 runs to 13 residues. The CDR3 sequence: CAHKQGDTDTQYF. CDR3 bases: TGTGCTCATAAACAGGGGGATACAGATACGCAGTATTTT.

V and J are TRBV12-5 and TRBJ2-2; perhaps TRBD1 as D (6 bases). Germline CDR1 and CDR2: LGHNT and FRNRAP. CDR3 length: 15 amino acids. V was pared by 0 bases and J by 6 bases, with 11 bases between. DNA for the CDR3: TGTGCTAGTGGTTTGGTCACAGGGTCCGCCGGGGAGCTGTTTTTT. It codes for CASGLVTGSAGELFF.

The chain links TRBV7-3 to TRBJ2-1; TRBD2 matches at 7 bases. The germline V gene encodes CDR1 SGHTA and CDR2 FQGTGA. V lost 6 bases to trimming and J lost 8 bases; unmatched junction nucleotides: 13. This CDR3 contains 15 residues. This chain's CDR3 is CASSRTSASSDEQFF. The CDR3 DNA reads as TGTGCCAGCAGTAGGACTAGTGCTTCAAGCGATGAGCAGTTCTTC.

The chain employs TRBV19 and TRBJ2-1, with a possible D match to TRBD2 (7 bases). The length of the CDR3 is 17 residues. V was cut by 7 bases and J by 0 bases, with 19 bases left in between. The V gene's germline CDR1 is LNHDA and CDR2 SQIVND (reference sequence). The CDR3 sequence is CASNRGAGAASYNEQFF. CDR3 DNA sequence: TGTGCCAGTAACCGTGGGGCGGGGGCGGCCTCCTACAATGAGCAGTTCTTC.

The CDR3 reads CASGSSETQYF. CDR3 DNA sequence: TGTGCCAGCGGCTCCTCGGAGACCCAGTACTTC. The chain couples TRBV28 to TRBJ2-5; D is unresolved. Trimming pared 8 bases from V and 5 bases from J, leaving 9 bases between. Germline CDR1 MDHEN, CDR2 SYDVKM. The CDR3 length is 11 residues.

The gene calls are TRBV19 and TRBJ1-5; D is ambiguous. V lost 4 bases, J lost 9 bases, and 22 bases lay in between. The CDR3 covers 16 residues. The germline CDR1 and CDR2 sequences are LNHDA and SQIVND (reference sequence). Here the CDR3 DNA reads TGTGCCAGTAGTAGGGATCCGGCGGCTAGCATATTGCCCCAGCATTTT. It encodes CASSRDPAASILPQHF.

The chain uses TRBV28 and TRBJ2-7, with D uncertain. The ends were cut back, 5 bases at V and 7 bases at J, with 6 bases in the middle. The CDR3 is made up of 10 amino acids. Germline lookup yields CDR1 MDHEN and CDR2 SYDVKM. In nucleotides, the CDR3 is TGTGCCAGCAGTCGGCGGGAGCAGTACTTC. Its protein product is CASSRREQYF.

This chain uses TRBV28 with TRBJ2-7; a weak D match, TRBD2 (5 bases). The V and J ends lost 2 bases and 6 bases respectively, with 14 bases between them. The CDR3 is 14 residues long. The germline V gene has CDR1 MDHEN and CDR2 SYDVKM. As DNA, the CDR3 is TGTGCCAGCAGTTTAGGTTTCGAGGGTAGCGAGCAGTACTTC. It specifies CASSLGFEGSEQYF.

This chain connects TRBV7-6 to TRBJ2-5; TRBD2 aligns across 10 bases. Gene TRBJ2-7 matches the end of the DNA better, so the J call may be wrong. Germline V gene sequence: CDR1 SGHVS, CDR2 FNYEAQ. The CDR3 spans 15 residues. The CDR3 DNA follows: TGTGCCAGCAGCTCTCTAGCGGGAGCCGACTACGAGCAGTACTTC. The encoded protein is CASSSLAGADYEQYF.

The rearrangement links TRBV4-1 to TRBJ1-5; tentatively, D is TRBD1 (5 bases). Per the germline V gene, CDR1 is MGHRA and CDR2 is YSYEKL. The CDR3 has 16 amino acids. V was cut by 1 base and J by 3 bases, with 13 bases left in between. The CDR3 protein is CASSQGDLGLNQPQHF. In nucleotides, the CDR3 is TGCGCCAGCAGCCAAGGAGATCTGGGGCTCAATCAGCCCCAGCATTTT.

The gene calls are TRBV14 and TRBJ2-1, with 16 nucleotides matching TRBD2. The V and J ends lost 2 bases and 7 bases, in that order; junction bases with no gene match: 5. The CDR3 is made up of 17 amino acids. CDR1 is SGHDN and CDR2 is FVKESK in the germline V gene. This CDR3 is CASSQRSGLAGGNEQFF. The CDR3 bases are TGTGCCAGCAGCCAAAGATCGGGACTAGCGGGAGGGAATGAGCAGTTCTTC.

The chain uses TRBV9 and TRBJ1-6; D is perhaps TRBD1 (5 bases). With 0 bases removed from V and 10 bases from J, the gap between germline ends came to 8 bases. The germline CDR1 and CDR2 sequences are SGDLS and YYNGEE. The CDR3 runs to 13 residues. CDR3 in DNA: TGTGCCAGCAGCGTAGCTAGGGGATCACCCCTCCACTTT. This encodes CASSVARGSPLHF.

CDR3 nucleotide sequence: TGTGCCAGCAGCTCCACTTGGGCAGGGAATTCACCCCTCCACTTT. Translation gives CASSSTWAGNSPLHF. V gene TRBV5-4 combines with J gene TRBJ1-6, with D perhaps TRBD1 (5 bases). Germline loops: CDR1 SGHNT, CDR2 YYREEE (reference sequence). Trimming removed 3 bases at V and 7 bases at J, with 14 bases between. The CDR3 loop spans 15 amino acids.

The V and J genes are TRBV14 and TRBJ1-2; D possibly corresponds to TRBD1 (6 bases). The V gene's germline CDR1 is SGHDN and CDR2 FVKESK. This CDR3 is built from 20 residues. The V end was cut by 0 bases, the J end by 4 bases, with 27 bases between. The CDR3: CASSQEGRGGKRGLSYGYTF. For the CDR3, the DNA is TGTGCCAGCAGCCAAGAGGGGAGGGGGGGCAAACGAGGACTCTCCTATGGCTACACCTTC. The variable domain in full, with the rest retrieved from reference TRBV14 and TRBJ1-2, is EAGVTQFPSHSVIEKGQTVTLRCDPISGHDNLYWYRRVMGKEIKFLLHFVKESKQDESGMPNNRFLAERTGGTYSTLKVQPAELEDSGVYFCASSQEGRGGKRGLSYGYTFGSGTRLTVV.

The chain carries TRBV18 and TRBJ2-7; the D gene is possibly TRBD2 (6 bases). The CDR3 covers 12 residues. From germline, CDR1 is KGHSH and CDR2 LQKENI. Trimming removed 2 bases from V and 7 bases from J, with 9 bases in between. This CDR3 reads CASSPMGGEQYF. The CDR3, as DNA: TGTGCCAGCTCACCAATGGGGGGTGAGCAGTACTTC.

This chain uses TRBV18 with TRBJ2-7; D remains unclear. Per the germline V gene, CDR1 is KGHSH and CDR2 is LQKENI. V was pared by 3 bases and J by 3 bases, with 18 bases between. The CDR3 runs 16 residues. The CDR3 loop is CASSPLNIQRFYEQYF. In DNA form, the CDR3 reads TGTGCCAGCTCACCTTTAAATATCCAACGGTTCTACGAGCAGTACTTC.